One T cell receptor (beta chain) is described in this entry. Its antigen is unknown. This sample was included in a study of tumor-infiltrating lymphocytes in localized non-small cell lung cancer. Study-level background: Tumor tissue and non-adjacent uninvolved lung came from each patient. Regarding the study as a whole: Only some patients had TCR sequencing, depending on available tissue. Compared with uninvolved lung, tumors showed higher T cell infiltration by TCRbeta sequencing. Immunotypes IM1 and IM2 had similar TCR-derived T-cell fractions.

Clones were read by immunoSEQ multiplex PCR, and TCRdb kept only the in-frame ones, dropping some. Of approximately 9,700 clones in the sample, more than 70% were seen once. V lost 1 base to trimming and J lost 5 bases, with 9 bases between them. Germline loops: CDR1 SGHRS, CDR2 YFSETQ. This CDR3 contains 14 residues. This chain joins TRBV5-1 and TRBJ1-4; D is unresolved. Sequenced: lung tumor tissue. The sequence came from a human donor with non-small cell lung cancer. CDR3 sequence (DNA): TGCGCCAGCAGCTTGTGGCAGGACAATGAAAAACTGTTTTTT. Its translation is CASSLWQDNEKLFF.